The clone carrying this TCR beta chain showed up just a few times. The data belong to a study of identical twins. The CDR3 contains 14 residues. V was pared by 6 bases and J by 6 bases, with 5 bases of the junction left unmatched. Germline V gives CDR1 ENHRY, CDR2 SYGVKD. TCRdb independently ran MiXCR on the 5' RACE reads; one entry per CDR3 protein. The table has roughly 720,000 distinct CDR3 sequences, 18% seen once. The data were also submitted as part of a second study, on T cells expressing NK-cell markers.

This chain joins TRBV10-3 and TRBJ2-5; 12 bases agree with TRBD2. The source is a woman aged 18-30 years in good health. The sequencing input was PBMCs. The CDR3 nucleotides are TGTGCCATCAGCAGACTAGCGGGAGAGAAGACCCAGTACTTC. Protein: CAISRLAGEKTQYF.